The 6 T cell receptor beta chains presented below share a single source sample, sequenced in a study of neurological immune-mediated disorders. A single record per CDR3 protein comes from TCRdb applying MiXCR to the 5' RACE reads. The data contain around 48,000 distinct CDR3 sequences, 9% to 12% of them singletons. Material for sequencing was PBMCs. The receptors stem from a woman aged 40 to 50 with HTLV-1-associated myelopathy (HAM/TSP).

This clonotype was detected many times. The chain recombines TRBV18 with TRBJ2-4, with 7 bases that match TRBD1. After removal of 3 bases from V and 6 bases from J, the junction contained 2 bases not matched to a gene. Germline V gives CDR1 KGHSH, CDR2 LQKENI. This CDR3 spans 13 amino acids. CDR3 DNA: TGTGCCAGCTCACCGGGACAGATAAACATTCAGTACTTC. It is translated as CASSPGQINIQYF.

This clonotype has ten or more counts. The rearrangement joins TRBV12-3 or TRBV12-4 to TRBJ2-2; TRBD1 might be the D (6 bases). This CDR3 has 15 amino acids. V was clipped by 5 bases and J by 1 base, with 11 bases between them. This CDR3 is CASSRQGMNTGELFF. The CDR3 coding sequence is TGTGCCAGCAGTCGTCAGGGGATGAACACCGGGGAGCTGTTTTTT.

This clonotype was recorded many times. The rearrangement links TRBV10-3 to TRBJ2-5; D is ambiguous. The CDR3 loop spans 14 amino acids. V was cut by 4 bases and J by 4 bases, with 13 bases left in between. Per germline, CDR1 ENHRY and CDR2 SYGVKD. CDR3 bases: TGTGCCATCAGTGGTACAGCGTCAGGAGAGACCCAGTACTTC. This gives the protein CAISGTASGETQYF.

The chain links TRBV29-1 to TRBJ2-1; a possible D gene is TRBD2 (5 bases). CDR1 SQVTM and CDR2 ANQGSEA come from the germline V gene. Between the trimmed V and J ends, which lost 6 bases and 6 bases, there was a span of 12 bases. The CDR3 is 12 amino acids. CDR3 residues: CSVSYRGNEQFF. DNA of the CDR3: TGCAGCGTATCCTATCGGGGCAATGAGCAGTTCTTC.

This clonotype appeared many times. The genes are TRBV6-2 or TRBV6-3 and TRBJ2-7, with D perhaps TRBD1 or TRBD2 (5 bases each). V was shortened by 2 bases and J by 2 bases, with 10 bases between the two germline ends. The CDR3 length is 14 residues. Germline values: CDR1 MNHEY, CDR2 SVGEGT. The CDR3: CASSYQGVTYEQYF. The DNA of the CDR3 is TGTGCCAGCAGTTACCAGGGAGTGACCTACGAGCAGTACTTC.

The chain is built from TRBV3-1 and TRBJ1-3; D gene unclear. Germline V CDR1 and CDR2: LGHDT, YNNKEL (reference sequence). V was cut by 9 bases and J by 5 bases, with 11 bases left in between. This CDR3 comprises 12 residues. The CDR3 is CARRQGRNTIYF. The CDR3 nucleotides read TGTGCCAGAAGACAAGGGAGAAACACCATATATTTT. Using reference TRBV3-1 and TRBJ1-3 for the parts outside the CDR3, the full variable domain is DTAVSQTPKYLVTQMGNDKSIKCEQNLGHDTMYWYKQDSKKFLKIMFSYNNKELIINETVPNRFSPKSPDKAHLNLHINSLELGDSAVYFCARRQGRNTIYFGEGSWLTVV.